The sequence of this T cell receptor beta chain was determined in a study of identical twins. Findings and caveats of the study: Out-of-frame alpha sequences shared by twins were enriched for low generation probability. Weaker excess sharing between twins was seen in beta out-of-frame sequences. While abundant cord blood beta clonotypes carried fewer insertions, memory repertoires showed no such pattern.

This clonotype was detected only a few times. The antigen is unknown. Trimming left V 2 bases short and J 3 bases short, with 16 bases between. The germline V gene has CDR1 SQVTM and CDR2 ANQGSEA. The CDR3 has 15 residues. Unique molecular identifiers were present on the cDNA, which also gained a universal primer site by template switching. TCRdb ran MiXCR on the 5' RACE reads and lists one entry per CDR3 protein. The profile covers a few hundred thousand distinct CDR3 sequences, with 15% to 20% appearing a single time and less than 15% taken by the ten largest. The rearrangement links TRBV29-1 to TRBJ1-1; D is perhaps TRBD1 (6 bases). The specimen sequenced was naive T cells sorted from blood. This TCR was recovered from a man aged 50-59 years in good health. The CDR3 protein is CSVETHAGADTEAFF. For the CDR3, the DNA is TGCAGCGTTGAAACTCATGCAGGGGCCGACACTGAAGCTTTCTTT.